The source of this T cell receptor beta chain is a study of control samples from healthy donors and cancer patients. Sequencing was performed with immunoSEQ multiplex PCR; in TCRdb, only in-frame clones are kept and a portion is missing. The repertoire holds fewer than 200,000 clones, with approximately 92% as singletons. The CDR3 consists of 12 residues. Trimming took off 4 bases at V and 8 bases at J, with 8 bases between the two ends. Germline V gene data show CDR1 as KGHSH and CDR2 as LQKENI. This chain uses TRBV18 with TRBJ1-4, with D possibly being TRBD1 (6 bases). The sequence derives from a woman aged 60-75 years in good health. The material sequenced was blood. DNA for the CDR3: TGTGCCAGCTCACGACAGGAGGAAAAACTGTTTTTT. Its translation: CASSRQEEKLFF.